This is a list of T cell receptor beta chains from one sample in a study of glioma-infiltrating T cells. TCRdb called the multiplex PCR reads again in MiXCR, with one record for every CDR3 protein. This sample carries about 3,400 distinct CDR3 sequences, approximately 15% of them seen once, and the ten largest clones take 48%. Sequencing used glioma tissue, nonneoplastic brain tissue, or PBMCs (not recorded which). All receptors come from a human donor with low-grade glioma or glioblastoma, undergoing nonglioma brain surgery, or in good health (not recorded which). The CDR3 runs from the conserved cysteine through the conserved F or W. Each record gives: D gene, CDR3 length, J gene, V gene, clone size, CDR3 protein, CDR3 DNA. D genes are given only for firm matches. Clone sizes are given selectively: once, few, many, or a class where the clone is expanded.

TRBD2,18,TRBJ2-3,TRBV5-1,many,CASSHPKKTSEITDTQYF,TGCGCCAGCAGCCACCCGAAAAAGACTAGCGAAATCACAGATACGCAGTATTTT
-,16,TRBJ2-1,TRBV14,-,CASSQGGSGAQNEQFF,TGTGCCAGCAGCCAAGGCGGGTCAGGGGCGCAGAATGAGCAGTTCTTC
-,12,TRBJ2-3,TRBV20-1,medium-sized,CSAYLATDTQYF,TGCAGTGCTTACCTAGCCACGGATACGCAGTATTTT
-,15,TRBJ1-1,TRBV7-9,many,CASSLAEGVLTEAFF,TGTGCCAGCAGCTTAGCAGAAGGAGTTCTCACTGAAGCTTTCTTT
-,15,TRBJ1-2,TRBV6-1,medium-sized,CASTPMGLRGLGYTF,TGTGCCAGCACTCCGATGGGACTTCGGGGTTTGGGCTACACCTTC
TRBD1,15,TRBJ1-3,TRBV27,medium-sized,CASSSVGGAGNTIYF,TGTGCCAGCAGTTCAGTAGGGGGCGCAGGAAACACCATATATTTT
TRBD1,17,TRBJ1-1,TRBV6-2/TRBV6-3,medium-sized,CASSYRSGQGALEEAFF,TGTGCCAGCAGTTACCGATCCGGACAGGGGGCGCTTGAGGAAGCTTTCTTT
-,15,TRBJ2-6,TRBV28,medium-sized,CASRAGIAGANVLTF,TGTGCCAGCAGGGCCGGAATTGCTGGGGCCAACGTCCTGACTTTC
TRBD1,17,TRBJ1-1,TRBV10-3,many,CAISESVTGAQDTEAFF,TGTGCCATCAGTGAGTCGGTAACAGGGGCACAAGACACTGAAGCTTTCTTT
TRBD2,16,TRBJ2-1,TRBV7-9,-,CASSFPRGGLDNEQFF,TGTGCCAGCAGCTTCCCCCGGGGGGGGCTGGACAATGAGCAGTTCTTC
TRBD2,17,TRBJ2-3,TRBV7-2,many,CASRRTSGAGGTDTQYF,TGTGCCAGCAGGAGGACTAGCGGGGCGGGGGGAACAGATACGCAGTATTTT
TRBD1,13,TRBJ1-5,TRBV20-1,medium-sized,CSATSQGDQPQHF,TGCAGTGCTACCTCTCAGGGGGATCAGCCCCAGCATTTT
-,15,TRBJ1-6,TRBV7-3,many,CASSLVQGTNSPLHF,TGTGCCAGCAGCTTAGTTCAGGGGACCAACTCACCCCTCCACTTT
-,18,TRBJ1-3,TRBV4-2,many,CASSQDVYMGSSGNTIYF,TGTGCCAGCAGCCAAGATGTTTATATGGGCAGCTCTGGAAACACCATATATTTT
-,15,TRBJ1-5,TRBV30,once,CAWSATSYSNQPKHF,TGTGCCTGGAGTGCGACGAGCTATAGCAATCAGCCCAAGCATTTT
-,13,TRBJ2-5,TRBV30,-,CAWSAGQKETQYF,TGTGCCTGGAGTGCCGGACAGAAGGAGACCCAGTACTTC
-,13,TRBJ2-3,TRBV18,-,CASSGAITDTQYF,TGTGCCAGCTCGGGGGCCATCACAGATACGCAGTATTTT
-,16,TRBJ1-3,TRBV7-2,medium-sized,CASSLMTLGSGNTIYF,TGTGCCAGCAGCTTAATGACTCTGGGCTCTGGAAACACCATATATTTT
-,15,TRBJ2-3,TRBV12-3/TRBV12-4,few,CASSWGEGRADTQYF,TGTGCCAGCAGTTGGGGCGAGGGACGGGCAGATACGCAGTATTTT
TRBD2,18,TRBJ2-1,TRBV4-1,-,CASSQDESSGGVGNEQFF,TGCGCCAGCAGCCAAGATGAATCTAGCGGGGGTGTCGGCAATGAGCAGTTCTTC
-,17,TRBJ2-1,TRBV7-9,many,CASSWSRGRFSYNEQFF,TGTGCCAGCAGCTGGAGCCGGGGGCGGTTCTCCTACAATGAGCAGTTCTTC
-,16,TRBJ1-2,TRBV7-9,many,CASSLALTTANYGYTF,TGTGCCAGCAGCTTAGCGCTGACAACAGCGAACTATGGCTACACCTTC
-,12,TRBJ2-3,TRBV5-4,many,CASSLQGDTQYF,TGTGCCAGCAGCTTACAGGGAGATACGCAGTATTTT
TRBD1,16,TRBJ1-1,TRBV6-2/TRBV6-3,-,CTSNFDRDNGNTEAFF,TGTACCAGCAATTTCGACAGGGATAACGGGAACACTGAAGCTTTCTTT
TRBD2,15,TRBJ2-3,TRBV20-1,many,CSARGWRGGTDTQYF,TGCAGTGCTAGGGGGTGGCGGGGGGGAACAGATACGCAGTATTTT
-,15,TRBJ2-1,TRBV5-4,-,CASRARERSYSEQFF,TGTGCCAGCAGGGCCCGGGAGCGGAGCTACAGTGAGCAGTTCTTC